This T cell receptor beta chain came from a study of response to subunit inactivated influenza vaccine. There are many counts of this clonotype. Its antigen remains unknown. In TCRdb, the RT-PCR reads were re-called with MiXCR into one record per CDR3 protein. The data show 160,000 or so distinct CDR3 sequences, with about 11% seen just once and over 10% held by the top ten. Germline V gene data show CDR1 as MNHEY and CDR2 as SVGEGT. J was trimmed by 4 bases and V by 5 bases; bases with no gene match: 8. CDR3 length: 16 amino acids. Findings and caveats of the study: New T cells are recruited in small numbers by each seasonal influenza vaccination, according to the authors' suggestion.

This clonotype was obtained from a man aged 45-65 years who received an inactivated influenza vaccine. Sequences were derived from non-naive T cells sorted from PBMCs, sampled roughly 45 days after vaccination. V is TRBV6-2 or TRBV6-3 and J is TRBJ2-1; 10 bases line up with TRBD2. The CDR3 reads CASSPVAGGRYNEQFF. The CDR3 nucleotides read TGTGCCAGCAGTCCCGTAGCGGGAGGCAGGTACAATGAGCAGTTCTTC.